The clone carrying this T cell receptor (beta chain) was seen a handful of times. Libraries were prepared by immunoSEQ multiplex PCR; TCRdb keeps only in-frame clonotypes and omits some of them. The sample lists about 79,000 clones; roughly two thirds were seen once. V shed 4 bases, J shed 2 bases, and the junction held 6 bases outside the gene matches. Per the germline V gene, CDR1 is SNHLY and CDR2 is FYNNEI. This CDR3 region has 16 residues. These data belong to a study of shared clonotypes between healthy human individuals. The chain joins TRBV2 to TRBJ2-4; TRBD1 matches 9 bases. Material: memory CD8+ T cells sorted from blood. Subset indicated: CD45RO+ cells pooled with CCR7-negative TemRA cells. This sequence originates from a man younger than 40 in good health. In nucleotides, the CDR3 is TGTGCCAGCAGTGTTACAGGGGGCGCTTCCAAAAACATTCAGTACTTC. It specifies CASSVTGGASKNIQYF.